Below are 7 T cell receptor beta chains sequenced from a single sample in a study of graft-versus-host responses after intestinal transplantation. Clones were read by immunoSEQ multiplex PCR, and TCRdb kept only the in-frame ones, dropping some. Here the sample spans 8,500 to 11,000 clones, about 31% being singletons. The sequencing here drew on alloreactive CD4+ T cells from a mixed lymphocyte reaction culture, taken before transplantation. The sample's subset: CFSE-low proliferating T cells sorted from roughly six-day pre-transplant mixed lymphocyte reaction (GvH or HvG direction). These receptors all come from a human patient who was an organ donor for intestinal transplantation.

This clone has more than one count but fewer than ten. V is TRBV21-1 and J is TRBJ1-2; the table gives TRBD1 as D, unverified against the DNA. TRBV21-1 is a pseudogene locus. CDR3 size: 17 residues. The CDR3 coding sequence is TGTGCCAGCAGCAAAAAAACAGGGTTTCGAGCTAACTATGGCTACACCTTC. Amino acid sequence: CASSKKTGFRANYGYTF.

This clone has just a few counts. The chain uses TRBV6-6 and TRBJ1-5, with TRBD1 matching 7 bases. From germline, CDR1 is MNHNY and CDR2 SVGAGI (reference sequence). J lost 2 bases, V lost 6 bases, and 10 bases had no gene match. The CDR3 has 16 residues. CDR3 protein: CASSYQTGSGNQPQHF. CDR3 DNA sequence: TGTGCCAGCAGCTACCAGACAGGGTCCGGCAATCAGCCCCAGCATTTT.

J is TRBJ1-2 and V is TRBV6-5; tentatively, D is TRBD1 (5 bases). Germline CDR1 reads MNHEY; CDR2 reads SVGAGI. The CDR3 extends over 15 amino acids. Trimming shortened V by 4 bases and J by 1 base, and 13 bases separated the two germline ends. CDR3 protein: CASSSRARINYGYTF. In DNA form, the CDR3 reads TGTGCCAGCAGTTCCAGGGCCCGGATTAACTATGGCTACACCTTC.

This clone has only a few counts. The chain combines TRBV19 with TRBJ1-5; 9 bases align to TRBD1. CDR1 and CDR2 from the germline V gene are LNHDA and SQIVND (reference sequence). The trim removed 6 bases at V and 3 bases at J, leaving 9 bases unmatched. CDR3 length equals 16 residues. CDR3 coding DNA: TGTGCCAGTAGCACCGGGACAGGGCCATTCAATCAGCCCCAGCATTTT. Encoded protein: CASSTGTGPFNQPQHF.

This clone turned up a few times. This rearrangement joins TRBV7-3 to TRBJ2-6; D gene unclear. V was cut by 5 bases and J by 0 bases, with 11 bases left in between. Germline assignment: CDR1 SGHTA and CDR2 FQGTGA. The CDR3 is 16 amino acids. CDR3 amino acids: CASSPGWRSGANVLTF. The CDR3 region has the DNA TGTGCCAGCAGCCCTGGTTGGCGCTCTGGGGCCAACGTCCTGACTTTC.

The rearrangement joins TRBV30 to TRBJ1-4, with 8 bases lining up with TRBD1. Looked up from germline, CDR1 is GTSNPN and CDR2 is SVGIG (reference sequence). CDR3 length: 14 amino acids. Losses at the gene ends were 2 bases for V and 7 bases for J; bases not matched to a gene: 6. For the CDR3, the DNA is TGTGCCTGGAGTCGGGACAGGATTATTGAAAAACTGTTTTTT. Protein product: CAWSRDRIIEKLFF.

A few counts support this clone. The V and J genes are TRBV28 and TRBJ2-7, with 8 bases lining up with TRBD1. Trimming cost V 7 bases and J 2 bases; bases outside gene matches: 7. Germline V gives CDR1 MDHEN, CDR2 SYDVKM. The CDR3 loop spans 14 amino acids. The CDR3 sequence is CASTPGQVTYEQYF. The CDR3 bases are TGTGCCAGCACCCCGGGACAGGTAACCTACGAGCAGTACTTC.